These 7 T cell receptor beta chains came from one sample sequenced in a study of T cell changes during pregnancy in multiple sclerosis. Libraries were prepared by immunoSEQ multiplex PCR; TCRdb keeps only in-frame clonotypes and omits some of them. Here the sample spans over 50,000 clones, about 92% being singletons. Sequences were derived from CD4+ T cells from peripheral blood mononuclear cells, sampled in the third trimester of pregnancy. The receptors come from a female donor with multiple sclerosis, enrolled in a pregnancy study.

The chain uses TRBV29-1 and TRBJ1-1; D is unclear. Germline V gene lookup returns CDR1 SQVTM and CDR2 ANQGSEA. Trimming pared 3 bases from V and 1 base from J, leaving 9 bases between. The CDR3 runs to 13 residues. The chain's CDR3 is CSVDWAGNTEAFF. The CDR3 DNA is TGCAGCGTTGATTGGGCAGGGAACACTGAAGCTTTCTTT. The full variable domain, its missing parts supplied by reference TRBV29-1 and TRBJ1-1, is SAVISQKPSRDICQRGTSLTIQCQVDSQVTMMFWYRQQPGQSLTLIATANQGSEATYESGFVIDKFPISRPNLTFSTLTVSNMSPEDSSIYLCSVDWAGNTEAFFGQGTRLTVV.

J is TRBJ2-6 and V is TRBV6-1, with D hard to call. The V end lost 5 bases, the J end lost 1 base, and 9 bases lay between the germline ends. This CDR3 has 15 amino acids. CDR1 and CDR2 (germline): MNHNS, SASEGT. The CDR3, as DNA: TGTGCCAGCAGTCCGCAGATATCTGGGGCCAACGTCCTGACTTTC. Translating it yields CASSPQISGANVLTF.

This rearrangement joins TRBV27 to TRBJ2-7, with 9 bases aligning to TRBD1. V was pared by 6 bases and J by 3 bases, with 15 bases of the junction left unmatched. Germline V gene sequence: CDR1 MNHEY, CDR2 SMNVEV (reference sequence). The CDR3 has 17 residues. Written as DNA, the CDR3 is TGTGCCAGCAGACCCGCCCCCGGGACAGGGAGTAACTACGAGCAGTACTTC. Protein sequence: CASRPAPGTGSNYEQYF.

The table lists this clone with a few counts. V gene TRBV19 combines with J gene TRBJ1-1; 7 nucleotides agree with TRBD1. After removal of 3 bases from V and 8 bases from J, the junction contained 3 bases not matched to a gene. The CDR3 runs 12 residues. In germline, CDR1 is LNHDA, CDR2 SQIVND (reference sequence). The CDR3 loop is CASSMKDREAFF. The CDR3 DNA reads TGTGCCAGTAGTATGAAGGACAGGGAAGCTTTCTTT.

CDR3 sequence reads: CASSGGDTQYF. For the CDR3, the DNA is TGTGCCAGCAGCGGCGGGGATACGCAGTATTTT. The V gene is TRBV7-3, the J gene TRBJ2-3; D is possibly TRBD2 (5 bases). The germline V gene encodes CDR1 SGHTA and CDR2 FQGTGA. The CDR3 loop spans 11 amino acids. V lost 5 bases, J lost 6 bases, and 6 bases lay in between.

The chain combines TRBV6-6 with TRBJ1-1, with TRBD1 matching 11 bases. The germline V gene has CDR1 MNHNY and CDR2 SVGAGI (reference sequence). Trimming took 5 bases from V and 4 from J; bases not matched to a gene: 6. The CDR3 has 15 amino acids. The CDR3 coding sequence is TGTGCCAGCAGTAAACCGGGACAGGGGGGCACTGAAGCTTTCTTT. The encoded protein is CASSKPGQGGTEAFF.

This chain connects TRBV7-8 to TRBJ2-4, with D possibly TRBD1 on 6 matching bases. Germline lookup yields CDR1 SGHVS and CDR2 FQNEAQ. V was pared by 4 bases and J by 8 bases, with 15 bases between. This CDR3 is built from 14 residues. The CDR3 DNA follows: TGTGCCAGCAGCTGGGGAACAGGGTTCGACATTCAGTACTTC. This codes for CASSWGTGFDIQYF.